This T cell receptor (beta chain) originates from a study of T cell changes during pregnancy in multiple sclerosis. The CDR3 is 15 amino acids. From germline, CDR1 is GTSNPN and CDR2 SVGIG (reference sequence). The junction had 8 bases not matched to a gene; V was cut back by 2 bases and J by 6 bases. TCRdb's table, derived via immunoSEQ multiplex PCR, lists solely in-frame clones and lacks some. Of more than 95,000 clones in the sample, roughly 92% were seen once. This receptor was obtained from a female donor with multiple sclerosis, enrolled in a pregnancy study. The chain combines TRBV30 with TRBJ2-4; 9 nucleotides agree with TRBD1. Sequencing was performed on peripheral blood, taken after pregnancy. In DNA, the CDR3 is TGTGCCTGGAGTCCGAGGGACAGGGCACTAAACATTCAGTACTTC. It codes for CAWSPRDRALNIQYF. Filled out from reference TRBV30 and TRBJ2-4, the complete variable domain reads SQTIHQWPATLVQPVGSPLSLECTVEGTSNPNLYWYRQAAGRGLQLLFYSVGIGQISSEVPQNLSASRPQDRQFILSSKKLLLSDSGFYLCAWSPRDRALNIQYFGAGTRLSVL.